This is a list of T cell receptor beta chains from one sample in a study of blood T cell repertoires in COVID-19. The table came from immunoSEQ multiplex PCR; TCRdb's copy has only in-frame clones and leaves some out. Here the sample spans about 130,000 clones, almost 85% being singletons. Source material: peripheral blood. The receptors stem from a woman in her thirties who had recovered from COVID-19. Each CDR3 is given with its conserved first and last residue. A D gene is named only where the DNA matches it firmly. The size of a clone is reported for some rows only, either as once, few or many, or as a class for expanded clones.

V: TRBV4-1; size: .; D: .; J: TRBJ2-5; DNA: TGCGCCAGCAGACCCCTGCTCAGGGAAGAGACCCAGTACTTC; CDR3: CASRPLLREETQYF
V: TRBV3-1/TRBV3-2; size: .; D: TRBD1; J: TRBJ1-2; DNA: TGTGCCAGCAGCCCGGCAACGGGACAGGGTAACTATGGCTACACCTTC; CDR3: CASSPATGQGNYGYTF
V: TRBV5-4; size: .; D: TRBD1; J: TRBJ2-5; DNA: TGTGCCAGCAGCCCGGCCCGGGACAGAAGCTACCAAGAGACCCAGTACTTC; CDR3: CASSPARDRSYQETQYF
V: TRBV5-8; size: .; D: .; J: TRBJ1-1; DNA: TGTGCCAGCAGCCTTTGGGGGGGGGCGAACACTGAAGCTTTCTTT; CDR3: CASSLWGGANTEAFF
V: TRBV6-1; size: once; D: .; J: TRBJ2-7; DNA: TGTGCCAGCAGTGAATGGGTGGGAGGTTTGGCCTACGAGCAGTACTTC; CDR3: CASSEWVGGLAYEQYF
V: TRBV18; size: .; D: TRBD1; J: TRBJ1-4; DNA: TGTGCCAGCTCGGCCGGGACAGGGGGTCTTGAAAAACTGTTTTTT; CDR3: CASSAGTGGLEKLFF
V: TRBV3-1/TRBV3-2; size: few; D: .; J: TRBJ1-5; DNA: TGTGCCAGCAGCCAATCTATCCCCTCCACAGGTCAGCCCCAGCATTTT; CDR3: CASSQSIPSTGQPQHF
V: TRBV12-3/TRBV12-4; size: .; D: .; J: TRBJ1-2; DNA: TGTGCCAGCAGTTTATCCCCTCGGGATGGCTACACCTTC; CDR3: CASSLSPRDGYTF
V: TRBV19; size: .; D: .; J: TRBJ1-6; DNA: TGTGCCAGTAGTATCCAGGGTAGTAATTCACCCCTCCACTTT; CDR3: CASSIQGSNSPLHF
V: TRBV5-1; size: .; D: .; J: TRBJ1-2; DNA: TGCGCCAGCAGCTTGGCGGGGAACAGCCTATATGGCTACACCTTC; CDR3: CASSLAGNSLYGYTF
V: TRBV2; size: .; D: .; J: TRBJ2-7; DNA: TGTGCCAGCGGCCGGGACTTAGCCTACGAGCAGTACTTC; CDR3: CASGRDLAYEQYF
V: TRBV2; size: .; D: TRBD2; J: TRBJ2-1; DNA: TGTGCCAGCAGCGGACTAGCGACGGTCTCCTACAATGAGCAGTTCTTC; CDR3: CASSGLATVSYNEQFF
V: TRBV7-9; size: .; D: .; J: TRBJ1-1; DNA: TGTGCCAGCAGCCCCGACAGAAAACTCTTTGAAGCTTTCTTT; CDR3: CASSPDRKLFEAFF
V: TRBV28; size: .; D: .; J: TRBJ1-1; DNA: TGTGCCAGCAGTTTAAGGGGACAAGGGAACACTGAAGCTTTCTTT; CDR3: CASSLRGQGNTEAFF
V: TRBV9; size: .; D: TRBD1; J: TRBJ2-2; DNA: TGTGCCAGCAGCGCCGGGACAGGGGTCACCGGGGAGCTGTTTTTT; CDR3: CASSAGTGVTGELFF
V: TRBV6-5; size: .; D: TRBD1; J: TRBJ2-5; DNA: TGTGCCAGCAGTTCCGGACAGGTGTACCAAGAGACCCAGTACTTC; CDR3: CASSSGQVYQETQYF
V: TRBV27; size: .; D: TRBD2; J: TRBJ2-7; DNA: TGTGCCAGCAGTTCCCCGACTAGCGGGAGATGGGAGCAGTACTTC; CDR3: CASSSPTSGRWEQYF
V: TRBV10-2; size: .; D: .; J: TRBJ1-1; DNA: TGCGCCAGCAGTGGGAGGGATGGGAACACTGAAGCTTTCTTT; CDR3: CASSGRDGNTEAFF
V: TRBV9; size: .; D: .; J: TRBJ1-1; DNA: TGTGCCAGCAGCGTAGTGGGGCAGGGATCCATGAACACTGAAGCTTTCTTT; CDR3: CASSVVGQGSMNTEAFF
V: TRBV6-4; size: .; D: .; J: TRBJ2-1; DNA: TGTGCCAGCAGTCTGGGGGGGCTAGCGGACTACAATGAGCAGTTCTTC; CDR3: CASSLGGLADYNEQFF
V: TRBV5-6; size: .; D: TRBD1; J: TRBJ1-5; DNA: TGTGCCAGCAGCGGGTCTGCCGGGACAGGGGGTCAGCCCCAGCATTTT; CDR3: CASSGSAGTGGQPQHF
V: TRBV30; size: .; D: TRBD1; J: TRBJ2-7; DNA: TGTGCCTGGACCACCGGACAGGGAGGCTACGAGCAGTACTTC; CDR3: CAWTTGQGGYEQYF
V: TRBV9; size: .; D: TRBD1; J: TRBJ2-2; DNA: TGTGCCAGCACCCCACAGGGGTCCACCGGGGAGCTGTTTTTT; CDR3: CASTPQGSTGELFF
V: TRBV19; size: .; D: .; J: TRBJ1-2; DNA: TGTGCCAGTAGTATCCAGGCCTCTAACTATGGCTACACCTTC; CDR3: CASSIQASNYGYTF
V: TRBV19; size: .; D: .; J: TRBJ1-4; DNA: TGTGCCAGTAGTTGGGGCGGCCTAGGAGAAAAACTGTTTTTT; CDR3: CASSWGGLGEKLFF
V: TRBV9; size: .; D: .; J: TRBJ1-3; DNA: TGTGCCAGCAGCGTAGCCGGGTTTTCTGGAAACACCATATATTTT; CDR3: CASSVAGFSGNTIYF
V: TRBV19; size: .; D: TRBD2; J: TRBJ2-5; DNA: TGTGCCAGTAGCTGGACCGGGACTAGCGGGAGCTACGGGGAGACCCAGTACTTC; CDR3: CASSWTGTSGSYGETQYF
V: TRBV5-1; size: .; D: .; J: TRBJ1-3; DNA: TGCGCCAGCAGCTTGTGGGGGGAGTCTGACGGTACTGGAAACACCATATATTTT; CDR3: CASSLWGESDGTGNTIYF
V: TRBV29-1; size: .; D: TRBD1; J: TRBJ1-2; DNA: TGCAGCGTAGATGACAGGGCTGCTGGCTACACCTTC; CDR3: CSVDDRAAGYTF
V: TRBV20-1; size: .; D: .; J: TRBJ2-7; DNA: TGCAGTGCTAGAGATTCAGGGGAGCAGTACTTC; CDR3: CSARDSGEQYF
V: TRBV6-5; size: few; D: TRBD2; J: TRBJ2-1; DNA: TGTGCCAGCAGACGGGGGGGCCTCAATGAGCAGTTCTTC; CDR3: CASRRGGLNEQFF
V: TRBV19; size: .; D: TRBD2; J: TRBJ2-1; DNA: TGTGCCAGTAGTCGCGCTAGCGGGGGGGCGTTTCTCGATGAGCAGTTCTTC; CDR3: CASSRASGGAFLDEQFF
V: TRBV28; size: .; D: TRBD2; J: TRBJ2-7; DNA: TGTGCCAGCACTTCTAGCGGGAGTGGGTCCTACGAGCAGTACTTC; CDR3: CASTSSGSGSYEQYF
V: TRBV5-1; size: .; D: TRBD1; J: TRBJ1-1; DNA: TGCGCCAGCAGCTTCGCAGGGGGCATCGCCACTGAAGCTTTCTTT; CDR3: CASSFAGGIATEAFF
V: TRBV27; size: .; D: .; J: TRBJ2-2; DNA: TGTGCCAGCAGCACAGGGATAAGGGGGGAGCTGTTTTTT; CDR3: CASSTGIRGELFF
V: TRBV3-1/TRBV3-2; size: .; D: .; J: TRBJ2-4; DNA: TGTGCCAGCAGCCAAGCGGGAGAGGGAGGAATTCAGTACTTC; CDR3: CASSQAGEGGIQYF
V: TRBV7-3; size: .; D: .; J: TRBJ2-1; DNA: TGTGCCAGCAGCTCAGGGGTGTCCGGTGGTGAGCAGTTCTTC; CDR3: CASSSGVSGGEQFF
V: TRBV5-5; size: .; D: .; J: TRBJ1-6; DNA: TGTGCCAGCAGCTTGGGGCCCGGTGGGGCACGGTCACCCCTCCACTTT; CDR3: CASSLGPGGARSPLHF
V: TRBV27; size: .; D: TRBD1; J: TRBJ1-2; DNA: TGTGCCAGCAGTTTTGGGCAGGGGGACTATGGCTACACCTTC; CDR3: CASSFGQGDYGYTF
V: TRBV9; size: .; D: TRBD2; J: TRBJ2-7; DNA: TGTGCCAGCAGCGTAGATCCGGCGGGAGGAACCTACGAGCAGTACTTC; CDR3: CASSVDPAGGTYEQYF
V: TRBV14; size: .; D: .; J: TRBJ1-1; DNA: TGTGCCAGCAGCCATTGGGGAGACACTGAAGCTTTCTTT; CDR3: CASSHWGDTEAFF
V: TRBV27; size: .; D: .; J: TRBJ2-4; DNA: TGTGCCAGCAAACTCCTCCGAGGGAGCAAAAACATTCAGTACTTC; CDR3: CASKLLRGSKNIQYF